Following are 24 T cell receptor beta chains from one sample sequenced in a study of post-analysis software for immune sequencing data. Study-wide results and caveats: Included in a set of roughly five TRBV segments more frequent in patients than controls were TRBV5-6, TRBV5-1 and TRBV20-1.

Unique molecular identifiers were built into the TCR beta cDNA libraries. A single record per CDR3 protein comes from TCRdb applying MiXCR to the PCR reads. The sample records around 700,000 distinct CDR3 sequences, approximately 59% being singletons. For these TCRs, the target antigens are not known. Sequencing used blood. Receptors originate from a girl between 2 and 10 years old with multiple sclerosis.

CDR3 loop: CASSSRAGGSYNEQFF. The CDR3 nucleotides read TGTGCCAGCAGCTCTAGGGCGGGAGGGTCCTACAATGAGCAGTTCTTC. This chain uses TRBV12-3 or TRBV12-4 with TRBJ2-1; TRBD2 aligns across 9 bases. The CDR3 extends over 16 amino acids. V lost 6 bases to trimming and J lost 1 base; unmatched junction nucleotides: 7.

The chain combines TRBV29-1 with TRBJ1-1; D call uncertain. This CDR3 contains 12 residues. The V gene lost 8 bases and the J gene lost 1 base, with 11 bases spanning the gap. Germline V gene sequence: CDR1 SQVTM, CDR2 ANQGSEA. The CDR3 loop is CSLSPGNTEAFF. CDR3 nucleotide sequence: TGCAGCCTTTCCCCAGGGAACACTGAAGCTTTCTTT. Drawing the rest from reference TRBV29-1 and TRBJ1-1, the complete variable domain is SAVISQKPSRDICQRGTSLTIQCQVDSQVTMMFWYRQQPGQSLTLIATANQGSEATYESGFVIDKFPISRPNLTFSTLTVSNMSPEDSSIYLCSLSPGNTEAFFGQGTRLTVV.

The J gene is TRBJ2-3, the V gene TRBV4-2; D possibly corresponds to TRBD2 (7 bases). CDR1 is LGHNA, CDR2 YNFKEQ, per germline. The CDR3 covers 18 residues. V gave up 0 bases and J gave up 2 bases, with 18 bases separating them. The CDR3: CASSQETGAGVPTDTQYF. As DNA, the CDR3 is TGTGCCAGCAGCCAAGAAACGGGGGCGGGGGTGCCCACAGATACGCAGTATTTT.

This clonotype was counted ten times or more. At one end, the junction sequence differs from germline, possibly due to a read error. The chain is built from TRBV5-1 and TRBJ2-5; 8 bases fit TRBD1. The germline CDR1 and CDR2 sequences are SGHRS and YFSETQ. The CDR3 is made up of 15 amino acids. This chain's CDR3 is CASSLGQGAGETQYF. The DNA for the CDR3 is TGTGCCAGCAGCTTAGGCCAGGGGGCGGGAGAGACCCAGTACTTC.

This chain uses TRBV11-2 with TRBJ2-5; 11 bases fit TRBD2. J gave up 1 base and V 5 bases, and 3 bases lay outside the gene matches. Germline V CDR1 and CDR2: SGHAT, FQNNGV. The CDR3 covers 15 residues. CDR3 in DNA: TGTGCCAGCAGCCACGGGACTAGCGGCCAAGAGACCCAGTACTTC. Protein sequence: CASSHGTSGQETQYF.

The chain uses TRBV7-9 and TRBJ2-6; weak D call: TRBD2 (6 bases). CDR1 SEHNR and CDR2 FQNEAQ come from the germline V gene (reference sequence). This CDR3 region has 15 residues. Between the trimmed V and J ends, which lost 5 bases and 4 bases, there was a span of 12 bases. CDR3 protein: CASSKRVAGANVLTF. The CDR3 DNA reads as TGTGCCAGCAGCAAGCGGGTAGCCGGGGCCAACGTCCTGACTTTC.

The chain carries TRBV2 and TRBJ2-5; TRBD1 agrees at 7 bases. After removal of 5 bases from V and 1 base from J, the junction contained 7 bases not matched to a gene. Germline V lookup: CDR1 SNHLY, CDR2 FYNNEI. There are 15 residues in the CDR3. CDR3 DNA sequence: TGTGCCAGCAGTCCGGGACAGCTCACCCAAGAGACCCAGTACTTC. Its protein product is CASSPGQLTQETQYF. The entire variable domain, with the rest obtained from reference TRBV2 and TRBJ2-5, is as follows: EPEVTQTPSHQVTQMGQEVILRCVPISNHLYFYWYRQILGQKVEFLVSFYNNEISEKSEIFDDQFSVERPDGSNFTLKIRSTKLEDSAMYFCASSPGQLTQETQYFGPGTRLLVL.

This clonotype has just a few counts. The chain is built from TRBV29-1 and TRBJ2-2, with D tentatively TRBD1 (6 bases). This CDR3 region has 12 residues. Trimming cost V 4 bases and J 5 bases, with 8 bases left between them. Germline V gene lookup returns CDR1 SQVTM and CDR2 ANQGSEA. In DNA form, the CDR3 reads TGCAGCGTTGCAGGGGAAACCGGGGAGCTGTTTTTT. Protein: CSVAGETGELFF.

This sequence joins TRBV10-2 and TRBJ1-5; D unclear. Germline CDR1 and CDR2: WSHSY and SAAADI. The CDR3 spans 14 residues. Trimming pared 0 bases from V and 3 bases from J, leaving 6 bases between. The CDR3 spells CASSESQFNQPQHF. The CDR3 bases are TGCGCCAGCAGTGAGTCACAGTTCAATCAGCCCCAGCATTTT.

The genes are TRBV7-9 and TRBJ2-3; D uncertain. Germline V CDR1 and CDR2: SEHNR, FQNEAQ (reference sequence). The CDR3 spans 16 residues. Trimming stripped 5 bases from V and 2 bases from J, with 17 bases between. The CDR3 bases are TGTGCCAGCAGCCCCACGGGTCTTTCCATCACAGATACGCAGTATTTT. Protein: CASSPTGLSITDTQYF.

With regard to this clonotype: Being one base from a much bigger clone, this may be a read error. Here the CDR3 reads CASNPRDTYGYTF. CDR3 DNA sequence: TGTGCCAGCAATCCCCGGGACACCTATGGCTACACCTTC. The V gene is TRBV12-3 or TRBV12-4, the J gene TRBJ1-2; D might be TRBD1 (6 bases). The V and J ends lost 7 bases and 4 bases respectively, with 13 bases between them. This CDR3 comprises 13 residues.

This sequence joins TRBV5-5 and TRBJ2-1, with D possibly being TRBD1 (6 bases). Trimming removed 4 bases at V and 9 bases at J, with 14 bases between. Germline CDR1 reads SGHKS; CDR2 reads YYEKEE (reference sequence). The CDR3 sequence is 13 residues long. This CDR3 reads CASSPLPGVEQFF. CDR3 sequence (DNA): TGTGCCAGCAGCCCGCTGCCAGGGGTTGAGCAGTTCTTC.

The chain combines TRBV11-3 with TRBJ2-1, with 10 positions matching TRBD2. Germline values: CDR1 SGHNT, CDR2 YENEEA. V was pared by 6 bases and J by 2 bases, with 10 bases of the junction left unmatched. This CDR3 has 17 amino acids. The CDR3 region is CASSFRSGGAAYNEQFF. The CDR3 coding sequence is TGTGCCAGCAGTTTTCGCAGCGGGGGGGCCGCCTACAATGAGCAGTTCTTC.

This rearrangement joins TRBV4-3 to TRBJ2-1; 10 bases fit TRBD2. V trimming: 0 bases; J trimming: 8 bases; junction bases outside the gene matches: 13. The CDR3 spans 18 residues. Germline V lookup: CDR1 LGHNA, CDR2 YSLEER. CDR3 loop: CASSQDGIAGGVGDEQFF. For the CDR3, the DNA is TGCGCCAGCAGCCAAGATGGGATAGCGGGGGGTGTTGGGGATGAGCAGTTCTTC.

This clonotype was observed a few times. This rearrangement joins TRBV20-1 to TRBJ1-4; 10 nucleotides match TRBD1. The CDR3 is made up of 15 amino acids. Germline V gene sequence: CDR1 DFQATT, CDR2 SNEGSKA (reference sequence). V gave up 2 bases and J gave up 4 bases; unmatched junction bases: 4. The CDR3 loop reads CSARRDRGINEKLFF. CDR3 nucleotides: TGCAGTGCTAGACGGGACAGGGGAATTAATGAAAAACTGTTTTTT.

This clonotype was recorded only once. The chain joins TRBV7-9 to TRBJ2-1; D remains unclear. V was clipped by 2 bases and J by 0 bases, with 17 bases between them. The CDR3 is made up of 18 amino acids. Germline CDR1 is SEHNR and CDR2 is FQNEAQ (reference sequence). The CDR3 loop is CASSLPLGSSPSYNEQFF. CDR3 DNA: TGTGCCAGCAGCTTACCTTTAGGTAGTAGCCCCTCCTACAATGAGCAGTTCTTC.

The gene calls are TRBV18 and TRBJ2-3; D uncertain. Trimming removed 3 bases at V and 6 bases at J, with 13 bases between. There are 14 residues in the CDR3. Per germline, CDR1 KGHSH and CDR2 LQKENI. CDR3 in amino acids: CASSPVAAEDTQYF. CDR3 DNA: TGTGCCAGCTCACCGGTCGCAGCTGAGGATACGCAGTATTTT.

This clonotype was seen only once. The rearrangement links TRBV25-1 to TRBJ2-7, with 7 bases identical to TRBD2. The J call may be mistaken, given a closer DNA end match to TRBJ2-5. There are 14 residues in the CDR3. CDR1 and CDR2 from the germline V gene are MGHDK and SYGVNS. CDR3 amino acids: CASGRGSGRQTQYF. The CDR3 DNA follows: TGTGCCAGCGGGAGGGGTAGCGGGCGACAGACCCAGTACTTC.

This clonotype was found a few times. The chain employs TRBV6-2 or TRBV6-3 and TRBJ2-3; D not certain. Germline CDR1 reads MNHEY; CDR2 reads SVGEGT. Trimming cost V 2 bases and J 6 bases, with 12 bases left between them. The CDR3 spans 14 residues. The chain's CDR3 is CASSYASTWDTQYF. Here the CDR3 DNA reads TGTGCCAGCAGTTACGCGTCCACGTGGGATACGCAGTATTTT.

V gene TRBV12-3 or TRBV12-4 combines with J gene TRBJ2-5; D is unclear. The germline V and J ends were trimmed by 6 bases and 10 bases, with 24 bases remaining between them. The CDR3 consists of 15 residues. The CDR3 sequence: CASSSHKDGSIGQYF. For the CDR3, the DNA is TGTGCCAGCAGCTCACATAAGGACGGGTCCATCGGCCAGTACTTC.

The chain couples TRBV27 to TRBJ2-5, with TRBD2 identical over 9 bases. This CDR3 region has 18 residues. The germline gives CDR1 MNHEY, CDR2 SMNVEV (reference sequence). Trimming at V came to 1 base and at J to 4 bases, leaving 13 bases not matched to a gene. CDR3 residues: CASSLFFLAGRGAETQYF. CDR3 bases: TGTGCCAGCAGTTTATTCTTCCTAGCGGGGAGGGGTGCAGAGACCCAGTACTTC.

This chain uses TRBV5-1 with TRBJ2-7; 9 positions agree with TRBD2. CDR1 and CDR2 (germline): SGHRS, YFSETQ. V trimming: 3 bases; J trimming: 0 bases; junction bases outside the gene matches: 4. The CDR3 is 15 residues long. CDR3: CASSSPTSGSYEQYF. CDR3 sequence (DNA): TGCGCCAGCAGCTCCCCGACTAGCGGCTCCTACGAGCAGTACTTC.

The chain combines TRBV27 with TRBJ1-5; 8 nucleotides line up with TRBD1. The ends lost 6 bases at V and 1 base at J; junction bases unmatched: 5. The CDR3 contains 15 residues. Germline V gene lookup returns CDR1 MNHEY and CDR2 SMNVEV (reference sequence). The chain's CDR3 is CASRTGALSNQPQHF. In DNA form, the CDR3 reads TGTGCCAGCAGGACAGGGGCCCTAAGCAATCAGCCCCAGCATTTT.

The chain carries TRBV3-1 and TRBJ2-7; 15 bases align to TRBD2. The J call may be wrong; the DNA end is better matched by TRBJ2-5. Germline CDR1 LGHDT, CDR2 YNNKEL (reference sequence). CDR3 length: 18 residues. CDR3 in amino acids: CASSPPGTSGRHRETQYF. CDR3 nucleotide sequence: TGTGCCAGCAGCCCCCCCGGGACTAGCGGGAGGCATCGAGAGACCCAGTACTTC.